This TCR beta chain is drawn from a study of naive and memory T cell subsets. Notes on this clonotype: As yet, its antigen is unknown.

Both TRBC1 and TRBC2 were covered by a beta constant-region primer of two equimolar oligonucleotides. Four rounds of PCR amplified the ligated cDNA using nested alpha and beta constant-region primers plus SP2. TCRdb reprocessed the UMI-ligation and nested PCR reads via MiXCR and lists one record per CDR3 protein. Here the sample spans 95,000 to 150,000 distinct CDR3 sequences, 36% being singletons. The study, taken as a whole, reports: No ground truth validated the naive and memory repertoire findings.

The germline V gene has CDR1 MNHNS and CDR2 SASEGT. V lost 10 bases, J lost 5 bases, and 8 bases stayed unmatched. The CDR3 is made up of 13 amino acids. Sequencing used central memory CD4+ T cells from blood. The clonotype comes from a human donor in good health. J is TRBJ1-2 and V is TRBV6-1; 9 bases are a match to TRBD1. CDR3 DNA: TGTGCCATCCGACAGGGGGTCTTGTATGGCTACACCTTC. Protein product: CAIRQGVLYGYTF.